Included here is one T cell receptor beta chain sequence, with context. Its antigen remains unidentified. Assay used: immunoSEQ multiplex PCR; TCRdb lists only in-frame clones, some missing. The sample contains tens of thousands of clones, approximately 87% of which appear only once. The CDR3 has 15 amino acids. Germline CDR1 is SEHNR and CDR2 is FQNEAQ (reference sequence). The V segment lost 10 bases and the J segment 5 bases; nucleotides outside the gene matches: 13. Specified time point: after neoadjuvant nivolumab, at surgical resection. These oral cavity squamous cell carcinomas were HPV-negative and locally advanced. The record originates from a study of neoadjuvant anti-PD-1 for oral cavity cancer. Turning to the study itself: Non-progressing patients received a fourth nivolumab dose near day 43, then surgery on days 50-56. Study outcomes and limitations: Non-responders to neoadjuvant nivolumab had significantly more clonal PBMC T cells than responders.

This sequence was found in a person aged 35-79 years with oral cavity squamous cell carcinoma. Sequenced material: PBMCs, taken after nivolumab (anti-PD-1) treatment. The chain has TRBV7-9 and TRBJ1-2; 10 nucleotides match TRBD1. The CDR3 reads CATAGGDRGFYGYTF. The CDR3 DNA sequence: TGTGCCACCGCGGGGGGGGACAGGGGTTTTTATGGCTACACCTTC. The full variable domain, completed using reference TRBV7-9 and TRBJ1-2, is DTGVSQNPRHKITKRGQNVTFRCDPISEHNRLYWYRQTLGQGPEFLTYFQNEAQLEKSRLLSDRFSAERPKGSFSTLEIQRTEQGDSAMYLCATAGGDRGFYGYTFGSGTRLTVV.